The entry below gives a single T cell receptor (beta chain) sequence along with its context. The sample originates from a study of blood T cell repertoires in COVID-19. Study-wide background: Collection of acute and convalescent COVID-19 samples took place in the United States, Italy and Spain. Nucleic acid was either cDNA or gDNA, and it came from T cells, B-cell-depleted T cells, or PBMCs.

Authors' analysis steps: Amplified reference gene primers provided the basis for estimating nucleated cell counts. TCRdb keeps only in-frame clones here, not all; method: immunoSEQ multiplex PCR. V and J calls and clone size are given by that table; D and trimming were obtained from the DNA. Of about 70,000 clones detected, roughly 87% appear once; the ten largest clones hold about a tenth. Sequenced sample: peripheral blood. This clonotype was obtained from a woman aged 18-35 years with acute or convalescent COVID-19.

The DNA for the CDR3 is TGTGCCAGCAGCGCAACTAGCGGGGGCTACGAGCAGTACTTC. Its protein is CASSATSGGYEQYF. The V and J genes are TRBV7-2 and TRBJ2-7; TRBD2 aligns across 11 bases. CDR1 and CDR2 (germline): SGHTA, FQGNSA. V lost 5 bases, J lost 3 bases, and 3 bases stayed unmatched. CDR3 length: 14 amino acids.